This is a list of T cell receptor beta chains from one sample in a study of beta chain features in type 1 diabetes. Profiled with immunoSEQ multiplex PCR; TCRdb holds only in-frame clones, not every one. Among about 160,000 clones listed, around 63% were seen once. The specimen sequenced was naive CD4+ T cells from blood. The source of these receptors is a young man with type 1 diabetes. CDR3s include the opening cysteine and the closing phenylalanine or tryptophan. Fields, in order: CDR3 DNA, CDR3 protein, D gene, V gene, J gene, CDR3 length. A D gene is named only where the DNA matches it firmly.

CDR3nt: TGTGCCAGCAGCACAGGAGCAGGGACGAACTATGGCTACACCTTC
CDR3aa: CASSTGAGTNYGYTF
d_gene: NA
v_gene: TRBV13
j_gene: TRBJ1-2
len: 15

CDR3nt: TGTGCCAGCAGCCTGGACAGGGGCTCCTACAATGAGCAGTTCTTC
CDR3aa: CASSLDRGSYNEQFF
d_gene: TRBD1
v_gene: TRBV6-5
j_gene: TRBJ2-1
len: 15

CDR3nt: TGTGCTAGTGGTACCGGGACTAGTCAGTTCTTC
CDR3aa: CASGTGTSQFF
d_gene: TRBD2
v_gene: TRBV12-5
j_gene: TRBJ2-1
len: 11

CDR3nt: TGTGCCAGCAGCCTTAGCCCGGGACAGGGTTACGAGCAGTACTTC
CDR3aa: CASSLSPGQGYEQYF
d_gene: TRBD1
v_gene: TRBV28
j_gene: TRBJ2-7
len: 15

CDR3nt: TGCAGCGTGGTACGGGCTAGCGGAGCTTCCTACGAGCAGTACTTC
CDR3aa: CSVVRASGASYEQYF
d_gene: TRBD2
v_gene: TRBV29-1
j_gene: TRBJ2-7
len: 15

CDR3nt: TGCAGCGTTGAACGTCCAGGCCTAGAGACCCAGTACTTC
CDR3aa: CSVERPGLETQYF
d_gene: NA
v_gene: TRBV29-1
j_gene: TRBJ2-5
len: 13

CDR3nt: TGTGCCAGCAGCTTAGACGGGAGCTCCTACAATGAGCAGTTCTTC
CDR3aa: CASSLDGSSYNEQFF
d_gene: NA
v_gene: TRBV7-9
j_gene: TRBJ2-1
len: 15

CDR3nt: TGTGCCAGCAGCTTGGTAGCGGGGGGCACAGATACGCAGTATTTT
CDR3aa: CASSLVAGGTDTQYF
d_gene: TRBD2
v_gene: TRBV7-2
j_gene: TRBJ2-3
len: 15

CDR3nt: TGTGCCAGCAGCTCGCTCAAGGGACAGGTTGTCAATGAGCAGTTCTTC
CDR3aa: CASSSLKGQVVNEQFF
d_gene: TRBD1
v_gene: TRBV7-9
j_gene: TRBJ2-1
len: 16

CDR3nt: TGTGCCAGCAGCTTGGCACAGTACTACGAGCAGTACTTC
CDR3aa: CASSLAQYYEQYF
d_gene: NA
v_gene: TRBV7-9
j_gene: TRBJ2-7
len: 13

CDR3nt: TGTGCCAGCAGCGCTAGGGTGACCCAGTACTTC
CDR3aa: CASSARVTQYF
d_gene: NA
v_gene: TRBV7-6
j_gene: TRBJ2-5
len: 11

CDR3nt: TGCAGCGTTGTCACCGGGGGGAGCCCAGATACGCAGTATTTT
CDR3aa: CSVVTGGSPDTQYF
d_gene: TRBD2
v_gene: TRBV29-1
j_gene: TRBJ2-3
len: 14